The 8 T cell receptor beta chains below were found in one sample sequenced in a study of T cell responses to AZD1222 COVID-19 vaccine (dated by TCRdb to about 2021). Read against the paper, the sample's time point label means: baseline before first vaccination. Library preparation was by the immunoSEQ multiplex PCR assay. Here the immuneACCESS table is served through TCRdb, limited to in-frame sequences with V and J called. Missing clones are a known gap in these copies; in checked studies unresolved V genes cover under half, and the rest lacks a known reason. The sample includes roughly 150,000 clones, with over 75% observed a single time. The ten largest make up under 1.5% of the sample. Sequencing was performed on peripheral blood, taken on day 0 of AZD1222 vaccination. Receptor source: an adult in good health.

The sample holds a few counts of this clone. The chain employs TRBV9 and TRBJ1-2, with TRBD1 as a possible D gene (6 bases). The V end lost 0 bases, the J end lost 2 bases, and 11 bases lay between the germline ends. Germline CDR1 is SGDLS and CDR2 is YYNGEE. The CDR3 has 15 amino acids. DNA of the CDR3: TGTGCCAGCAGCGTAGGGGGGGCGGAAAACTATGGCTACACCTTC. It encodes CASSVGGAENYGYTF.

This sequence joins TRBV5-8 and TRBJ2-7, with D hard to call. This CDR3 region has 15 residues. Trimming removed 0 bases at V and 0 bases at J, with 10 bases between. The germline gives CDR1 SGHTS, CDR2 YDEGEE. The CDR3 loop is CASSLDGVSSYEQYF. In DNA, the CDR3 is TGTGCCAGCAGCTTGGATGGGGTAAGCTCCTACGAGCAGTACTTC.

This chain connects TRBV6-5 to TRBJ1-1; D unresolved. V lost 8 bases to trimming and J lost 1 base, with 5 bases between them. The CDR3 extends over 11 amino acids. Germline CDR1 and CDR2: MNHEY and SVGAGI. The CDR3 DNA follows: TGTGCCAGCCAGAGGAACACTGAAGCTTTCTTT. It encodes CASQRNTEAFF.

CDR3 sequence reads: CATIFPGQTERTQYF. Written as DNA, the CDR3 is TGTGCCACCATTTTCCCAGGACAAACAGAAAGGACCCAGTACTTC. The J gene is TRBJ2-5, the V gene TRBV24-1, with D possibly TRBD1 on 5 matching bases. V lost 8 bases and J lost 7, with 22 bases in between. From germline, CDR1 is KGHDR and CDR2 SFDVKD. There are 15 residues in the CDR3.

CDR3 nucleotides: TGTGCCAGCAGTATTGACAGGCCCCCTTTCGAGCAGTACTTC. Residues: CASSIDRPPFEQYF. This chain uses TRBV6-5 with TRBJ2-7; D might be TRBD1 (6 bases). Looked up from germline, CDR1 is MNHEY and CDR2 is SVGAGI. CDR3 length equals 14 residues. Deletions cut 5 bases from V and 6 bases from J, with 17 bases between.

The chain recombines TRBV7-8 with TRBJ2-7; possibly TRBD1 for D (6 bases). From germline, CDR1 is SGHVS and CDR2 FQNEAQ. This CDR3 region has 15 residues. Trimming removed 2 bases from V and 3 bases from J, with 14 bases in between. CDR3 in DNA: TGTGCCAGCAGCTTAAGTACGGGACACTTCTACGAGCAGTACTTC. This translates into CASSLSTGHFYEQYF.

The chain has TRBV5-4 and TRBJ2-1; 10 positions match TRBD1. The J segment lost 4 bases and the V segment lost 4 bases, leaving 8 bases of the junction unmatched. The CDR3 consists of 16 residues. The germline V gene encodes CDR1 SGHNT and CDR2 YYREEE (reference sequence). The CDR3 protein is CASSARDRGFYNEQFF. In nucleotides, the CDR3 is TGTGCCAGCAGCGCCCGGGACAGGGGCTTTTACAATGAGCAGTTCTTC.

The J gene is TRBJ2-7, the V gene TRBV3-1 (or the pseudogene TRBV3-2); D ambiguous. The germline V gene encodes CDR1 LGHDT and CDR2 YNNKEL (reference sequence). This CDR3 comprises 14 residues. V shed 1 base and J shed 0 bases, with 7 bases lying between them. DNA of the CDR3: TGTGCCAGCAGCCAAGGTAGCACCTCCTACGAGCAGTACTTC. Translating gives CASSQGSTSYEQYF.